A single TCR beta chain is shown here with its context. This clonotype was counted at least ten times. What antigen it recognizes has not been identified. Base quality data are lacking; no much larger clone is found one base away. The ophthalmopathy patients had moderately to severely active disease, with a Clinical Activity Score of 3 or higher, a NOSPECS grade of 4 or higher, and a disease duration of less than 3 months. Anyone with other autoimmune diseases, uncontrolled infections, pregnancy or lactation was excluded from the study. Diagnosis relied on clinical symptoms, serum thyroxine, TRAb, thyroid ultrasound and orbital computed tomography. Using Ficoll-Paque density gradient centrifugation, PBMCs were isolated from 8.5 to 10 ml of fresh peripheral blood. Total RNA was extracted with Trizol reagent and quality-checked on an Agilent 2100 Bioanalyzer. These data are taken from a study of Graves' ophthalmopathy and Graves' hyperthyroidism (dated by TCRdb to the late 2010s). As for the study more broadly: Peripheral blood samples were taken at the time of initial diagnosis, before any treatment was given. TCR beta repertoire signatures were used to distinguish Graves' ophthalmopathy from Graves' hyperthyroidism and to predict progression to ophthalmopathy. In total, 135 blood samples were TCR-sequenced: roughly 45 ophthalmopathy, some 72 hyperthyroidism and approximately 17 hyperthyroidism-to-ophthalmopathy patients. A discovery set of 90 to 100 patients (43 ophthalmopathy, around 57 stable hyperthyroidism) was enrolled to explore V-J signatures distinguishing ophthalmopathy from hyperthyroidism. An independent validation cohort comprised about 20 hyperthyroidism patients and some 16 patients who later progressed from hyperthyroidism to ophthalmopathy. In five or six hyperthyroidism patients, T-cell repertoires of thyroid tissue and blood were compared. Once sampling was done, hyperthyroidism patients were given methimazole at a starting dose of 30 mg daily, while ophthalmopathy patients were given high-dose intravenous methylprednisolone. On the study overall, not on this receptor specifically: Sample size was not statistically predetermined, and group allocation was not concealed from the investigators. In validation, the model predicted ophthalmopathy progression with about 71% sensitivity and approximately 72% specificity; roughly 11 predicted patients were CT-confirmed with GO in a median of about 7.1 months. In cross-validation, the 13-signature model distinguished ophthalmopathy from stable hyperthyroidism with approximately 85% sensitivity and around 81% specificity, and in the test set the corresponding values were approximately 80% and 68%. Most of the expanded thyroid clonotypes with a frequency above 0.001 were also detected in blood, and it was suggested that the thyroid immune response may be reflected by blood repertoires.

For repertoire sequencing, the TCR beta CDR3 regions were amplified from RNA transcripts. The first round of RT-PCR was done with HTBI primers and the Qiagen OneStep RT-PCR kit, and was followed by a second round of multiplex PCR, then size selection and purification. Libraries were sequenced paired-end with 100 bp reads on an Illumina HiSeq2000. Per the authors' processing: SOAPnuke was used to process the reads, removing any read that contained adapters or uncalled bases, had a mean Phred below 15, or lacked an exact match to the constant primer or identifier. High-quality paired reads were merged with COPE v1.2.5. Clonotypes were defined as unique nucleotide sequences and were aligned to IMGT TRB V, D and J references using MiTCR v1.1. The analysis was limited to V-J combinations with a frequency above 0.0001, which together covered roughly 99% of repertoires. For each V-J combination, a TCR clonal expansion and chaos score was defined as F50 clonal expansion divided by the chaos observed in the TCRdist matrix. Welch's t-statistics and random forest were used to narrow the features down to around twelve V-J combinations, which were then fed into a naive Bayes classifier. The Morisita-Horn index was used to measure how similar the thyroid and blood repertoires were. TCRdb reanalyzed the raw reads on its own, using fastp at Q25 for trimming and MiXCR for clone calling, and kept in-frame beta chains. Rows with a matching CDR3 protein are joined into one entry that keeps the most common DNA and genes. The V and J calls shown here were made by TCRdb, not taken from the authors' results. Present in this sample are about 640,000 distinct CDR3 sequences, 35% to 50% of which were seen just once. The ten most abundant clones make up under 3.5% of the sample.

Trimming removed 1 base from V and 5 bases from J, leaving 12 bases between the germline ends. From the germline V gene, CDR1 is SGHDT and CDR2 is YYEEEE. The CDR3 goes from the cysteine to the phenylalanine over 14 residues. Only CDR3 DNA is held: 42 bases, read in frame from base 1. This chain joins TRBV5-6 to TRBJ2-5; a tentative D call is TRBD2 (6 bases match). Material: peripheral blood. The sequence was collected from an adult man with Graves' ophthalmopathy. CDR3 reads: CASSLSGAGETQYF. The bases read TGTGCCAGCAGCTTGTCGGGAGCAGGGGAGACCCAGTACTTC.